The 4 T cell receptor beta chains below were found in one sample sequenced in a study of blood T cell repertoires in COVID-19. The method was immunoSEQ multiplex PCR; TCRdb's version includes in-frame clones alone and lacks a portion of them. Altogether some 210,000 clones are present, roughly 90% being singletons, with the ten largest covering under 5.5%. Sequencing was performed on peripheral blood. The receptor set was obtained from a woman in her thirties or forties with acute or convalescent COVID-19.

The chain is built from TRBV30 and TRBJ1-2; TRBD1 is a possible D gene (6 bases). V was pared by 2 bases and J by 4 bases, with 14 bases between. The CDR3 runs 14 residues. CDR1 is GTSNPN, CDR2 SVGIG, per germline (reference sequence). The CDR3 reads CAWSTDSNVYGYTF. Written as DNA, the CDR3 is TGTGCCTGGAGTACGGACAGCAACGTCTATGGCTACACCTTC.

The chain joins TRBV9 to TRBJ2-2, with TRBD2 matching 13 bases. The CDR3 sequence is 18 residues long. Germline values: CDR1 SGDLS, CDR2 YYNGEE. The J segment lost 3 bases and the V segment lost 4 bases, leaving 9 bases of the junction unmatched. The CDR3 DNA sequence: TGTGCCAGCAGCCTTGGACTAGCGGGGGACCAGCACACCGGGGAGCTGTTTTTT. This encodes CASSLGLAGDQHTGELFF.

CDR3 in amino acids: CASSSGPERGYGYTF. CDR3 nucleotide sequence: TGTGCCAGTAGTTCCGGCCCTGAAAGAGGCTATGGCTACACCTTC. The V gene is TRBV19, the J gene TRBJ1-2; D not certain. V was trimmed by 5 bases and J by 4 bases, leaving 17 bases between them. The CDR3 contains 15 residues. The V gene's germline CDR1 is LNHDA and CDR2 SQIVND (reference sequence). Variable domain in full (rest from reference TRBV19 and TRBJ1-2): DGGITQSPKYLFRKEGQNVTLSCEQNLNHDAMYWYRQDPGQGLRLIYYSQIVNDFQKGDIAEGYSVSREKKESFPLTVTSAQKNPTAFYLCASSSGPERGYGYTFGSGTRLTVV.

CDR3 amino acids: CASSRVRGGEANEKLFF. The CDR3 region has the DNA TGCGCCAGCAGCCGAGTACGGGGGGGCGAGGCTAATGAAAAACTGTTTTTT. V gene TRBV4-1 combines with J gene TRBJ1-4; D perhaps matches TRBD1 (6 bases). CDR3 length: 17 amino acids. Per the germline V gene, CDR1 is MGHRA and CDR2 is YSYEKL. The ends were cut back, 4 bases at V and 3 bases at J, with 18 bases in the middle.